A single sample is the source of the 28 T cell receptor beta chains below, sequenced in a study of T cell repertoires in cytomegalovirus infection (dated 2019 in TCRdb). The treatment or condition label on this specimen signifies: in vitro stimulation with specific CMV peptide epitopes to enrich CMV-specific T cells. Their cognate antigens are unknown. Sequencing took place on an Illumina HiSeq 1500. The public sequencing data were trimmed at Q25 with fastp and processed into clonotypes with MiXCR by TCRdb, which kept only in-frame beta chains. Rows are combined by CDR3 protein, so each entry shows the most common genes and DNA. The sample table records about 920,000 distinct CDR3 sequences; around 29% of these occur just once. About 14% of the sample is taken by the ten largest. The sample was cultured CD8+ T cells from PBMCs, taken from culture after CMV antigen stimulation. These receptor sequences come from a human donor in good health (CMV status not recorded). Some clones in this sample may be carry-over from other donors' samples.

This chain joins TRBV19 and TRBJ1-5; D remains unclear. This CDR3 region has 13 residues. V lost 8 bases and J lost 0, with 8 bases in between. Germline CDR1 reads LNHDA; CDR2 reads SQIVND (reference sequence). The CDR3 spells CASGMYSNQPQHF. The DNA for the CDR3 is TGTGCCAGTGGGATGTATAGCAATCAGCCCCAGCATTTT.

The J gene is TRBJ1-1, the V gene TRBV27; perhaps TRBD1 as D (6 bases). Germline CDR1 and CDR2: MNHEY and SMNVEV (reference sequence). V lost 2 bases and J 10 bases, leaving 17 bases between the germline ends. This CDR3 region has 14 residues. The CDR3 loop reads CASSLGGGALPAFF. In DNA, the CDR3 is TGTGCCAGCAGTTTAGGGGGGGGGGCTCTGCCAGCTTTCTTT.

This clonotype was detected only a few times. This sequence joins TRBV12-3 or TRBV12-4 and TRBJ2-5; maybe TRBD1 (7 bases). This CDR3 comprises 13 residues. V was shortened by 8 bases and J by 5 bases, with 15 bases between the two germline ends. In DNA, the CDR3 is TGTGCCAGCCTGCAGGGGGGCCGGGAGACCCAGTACTTC. It codes for CASLQGGRETQYF.

This clonotype was observed many times. This chain links TRBV7-8 with TRBJ2-3, with D unclear. Germline V lookup: CDR1 SGHVS, CDR2 FQNEAQ. Trimming stripped 4 bases from V and 2 bases from J, with 13 bases between. The length of the CDR3 is 15 residues. The DNA of the CDR3 is TGTGCCAGCAGCTCCATAATATCCACCACAGATACGCAGTATTTT. This codes for CASSSIISTTDTQYF.

The chain has TRBV27 and TRBJ2-5, with 7 bases matching TRBD1. CDR1 and CDR2 from the germline V gene are MNHEY and SMNVEV (reference sequence). The CDR3 consists of 14 residues. V lost 6 bases to trimming and J lost 7 bases; unmatched junction nucleotides: 11. The CDR3 nucleotides read TGTGCCAGCAGAAAAGGGACAGAGCAAAGGACCCAGTACTTC. Translated: CASRKGTEQRTQYF.

This clonotype was observed a few times. V and J are TRBV7-9 and TRBJ1-1; D remains ambiguous. The CDR3 sequence is 13 residues long. V was pared by 6 bases and J by 3 bases, with 11 bases between. Germline assignment: CDR1 SEHNR and CDR2 FQNEAQ (reference sequence). The CDR3 bases are TGTGCCAGCAGGGCAGGTTCGGACACTGAAGCTTTCTTT. Its translation is CASRAGSDTEAFF.

The chain uses TRBV20-1 and TRBJ1-1; D call uncertain. CDR3 length equals 13 residues. V lost 6 bases, J lost 0 bases, and 11 bases lay in between. Germline V gene sequence: CDR1 DFQATT, CDR2 SNEGSKA (reference sequence). This chain's CDR3 is CSACDFMNTEAFF. Here the CDR3 DNA reads TGCAGTGCATGTGATTTCATGAACACTGAAGCTTTCTTT.

V is TRBV7-8 and J is TRBJ2-6, with no clear D. This CDR3 contains 17 residues. The ends were cut back, 1 base at V and 0 bases at J, with 10 bases in the middle. The germline V gene has CDR1 SGHVS and CDR2 FQNEAQ. The CDR3 region is CASSLGDLYSGANVLTF. CDR3 nucleotide sequence: TGTGCCAGCAGCTTAGGTGACCTGTACTCTGGGGCCAACGTCCTGACTTTC.

The chain recombines TRBV12-3 or TRBV12-4 with TRBJ1-1; D perhaps matches TRBD1 (6 bases). Trimming pared 5 bases from V and 3 bases from J, leaving 16 bases between. The CDR3 length is 15 residues. The DNA of the CDR3 is TGTGCCAGCAGTCCCAGGGGATTCAGGGACACTGAAGCTTTCTTT. Encoded protein: CASSPRGFRDTEAFF.

A remark on this clonotype: Given a much more abundant clone one base away, this may be a read error. This chain connects TRBV7-8 to TRBJ1-5; TRBD1 is a possible D gene (5 bases). The germline V gene encodes CDR1 SGHVS and CDR2 FQNEAQ. The CDR3 spans 17 residues. The CDR3 region has the DNA TGTGCCGGCAGCTTACTCCGGGACGGAGATAGCAATCAGCCCCAGCATTTT. Its translation: CAGSLLRDGDSNQPQHF.

This clonotype was seen only a few times. The chain combines TRBV6-2 or TRBV6-3 with TRBJ2-7; unclear D gene. This CDR3 has 15 residues. Trimming pared 0 bases from V and 4 bases from J, leaving 13 bases between. CDR1 is MNHEY and CDR2 is SVGEGT in the germline V gene. CDR3 nucleotide sequence: TGTGCCAGCAGTTACTCCCGTCGGACCGGATACGAGCAGTACGTC. Encoded protein: CASSYSRRTGYEQYV.

This rearrangement joins TRBV24-1 to TRBJ2-2; D unresolved. Germline V lookup: CDR1 KGHDR, CDR2 SFDVKD. The length of the CDR3 is 15 residues. V lost 0 bases and J lost 1, with 5 bases in between. The CDR3 loop is CATSDLYKNTGELFF. The CDR3 nucleotides are TGTGCCACCAGTGATTTGTACAAGAACACCGGGGAGCTGTTTTTT.

This clonotype has a handful of counts. V usage is TRBV5-4 and J usage is TRBJ2-3, with no clear D. This CDR3 comprises 15 residues. Per the germline V gene, CDR1 is SGHNT and CDR2 is YYREEE (reference sequence). The ends were cut back, 0 bases at V and 0 bases at J, with 8 bases in the middle. CDR3 region: CASSLGDYSTDTQYF. As DNA, the CDR3 is TGTGCCAGCAGCTTGGGGGATTATAGCACAGATACGCAGTATTTT.

This clonotype has ten or more counts. The CDR3 is CASSFPGLNTEAFF. The CDR3 DNA sequence: TGTGCCAGCAGCTTCCCAGGCTTGAACACTGAAGCTTTCTTT. The chain recombines TRBV7-6 with TRBJ1-1; no clear D. This CDR3 contains 14 residues. Between the trimmed V and J ends, which lost 3 bases and 0 bases, there was a span of 8 bases. Germline values: CDR1 SGHVS, CDR2 FNYEAQ. Full variable domain (outside the CDR3, taken from reference TRBV7-6 and TRBJ1-1): GAGVSQSPRYKVTKRGQDVALRCDPISGHVSLYWYRQALGQGPEFLTYFNYEAQQDKSGLPNDRFSAERPEGSISTLTIQRTEQRDSAMYRCASSFPGLNTEAFFGQGTRLTVV.

This clonotype occurred a few times. The chain employs TRBV12-3 or TRBV12-4 and TRBJ1-1; D unresolved. The CDR3 is 13 amino acids. V lost 3 bases, J lost 5 bases, and 10 bases lay in between. The CDR3 nucleotides are TGTGCCAGCAGTTTGTCCAGAATAACTGAAGCTTTCTTT. It codes for CASSLSRITEAFF.

The rearrangement joins TRBV12-3 or TRBV12-4 to TRBJ1-6; a weak D match, TRBD1 (5 bases). This CDR3 is 17 amino acids long. V lost 5 bases and J lost 6, with 20 bases in between. CDR3 region: CASSPLWGREVNSPLHF. The CDR3 region has the DNA TGTGCCAGCAGTCCCCTATGGGGCAGGGAAGTTAATTCACCCCTCCACTTT.

The CDR3 sequence is CASSGEGQKAFF. DNA of the CDR3: TGTGCCAGCAGCGGAGAGGGACAGAAGGCTTTCTTT. V gene TRBV7-6 combines with J gene TRBJ1-1; TRBD1 aligns across 7 bases. Germline V gives CDR1 SGHVS, CDR2 FNYEAQ. The V segment lost 5 bases and the J segment 11 bases; nucleotides outside the gene matches: 8. CDR3 length: 12 residues.

This clonotype was seen a handful of times. J is TRBJ2-5 and V is TRBV27, with D tentatively TRBD1 or TRBD2 (5 bases each). CDR3 length equals 15 residues. Trimming cost V 6 bases and J 4 bases, with 18 bases left between them. Germline values: CDR1 MNHEY, CDR2 SMNVEV (reference sequence). The CDR3 reads CASSFGGGQGETQYF. The CDR3 coding sequence is TGTGCCAGCAGCTTTGGGGGTGGTCAGGGAGAGACCCAGTACTTC.

Concerning this clonotype itself: Compared with germline, one end of the junction differs, possibly owing to a read error. The chain combines TRBV7-9 with TRBJ1-4; a weak D match, TRBD1 (6 bases). Per germline, CDR1 SEHNR and CDR2 FQNEAQ (reference sequence). The CDR3 runs to 14 residues. The CDR3 here is CASTLGGINEKLFF. The CDR3 nucleotides are TGTGCCAGCACCTTAGGGGGGATAAATGAAAAACTGTTTTTT.

CDR3 DNA: TGTGCCAGCAGCTTACCCCAGACGGTCCAGTCCCAAGAGACCCAGTACTTC. Protein: CASSLPQTVQSQETQYF. The chain couples TRBV5-5 to TRBJ2-5; D call uncertain. V dropped 2 bases and J dropped 1 base, with 18 bases sitting between them. The CDR3 is 17 residues long. Germline lookup yields CDR1 SGHKS and CDR2 YYEKEE (reference sequence). The variable domain in full, with the rest retrieved from reference TRBV5-5 and TRBJ2-5, is DAGVTQSPTHLIKTRGQQVTLRCSPISGHKSVSWYQQVLGQGPQFIFQYYEKEERGRGNFPDRFSARQFPNYSSELNVNALLLGDSALYLCASSLPQTVQSQETQYFGPGTRLLVL.

This rearrangement joins TRBV7-9 to TRBJ1-1; 9 bases fit TRBD1. Trimming took 4 bases from V and 0 from J; bases not matched to a gene: 12. The CDR3 is made up of 18 amino acids. Germline CDR1 SEHNR, CDR2 FQNEAQ (reference sequence). Here the CDR3 DNA reads TGTGCCAGCAGCTCCTATGGGACAGGGAAACTAATGAACACTGAAGCTTTCTTT. It specifies CASSSYGTGKLMNTEAFF.

This sequence joins TRBV14 and TRBJ2-1; D is tentatively TRBD1 or TRBD2 (6 bases each). This CDR3 spans 14 amino acids. V dropped 5 bases and J dropped 9 bases, with 17 bases sitting between them. Germline CDR1 SGHDN, CDR2 FVKESK. The CDR3 DNA reads TGTGCCAGCAGCTTCACAGGGATGGGGGGTGAGCAGTTCTTC. It yields the protein CASSFTGMGGEQFF.

The chain recombines TRBV11-2 with TRBJ2-5, with a tentative D call TRBD1 (6 bases). Germline CDR1 reads SGHAT; CDR2 reads FQNNGV. Trimming shortened V by 1 base and J by 5 bases, and 14 bases separated the two germline ends. CDR3 length: 15 amino acids. CDR3 sequence: CASSLAPGRGETQYF. CDR3 in DNA: TGTGCCAGCAGCTTAGCCCCGGGCAGGGGTGAGACCCAGTACTTC.

This clonotype appeared a single time. The V and J genes are TRBV10-3 and TRBJ1-6, with D uncertain. Between the trimmed V and J ends, which lost 3 bases and 10 bases, there was a span of 19 bases. The CDR3 extends over 16 amino acids. The germline CDR1 and CDR2 sequences are ENHRY and SYGVKD. CDR3 bases: TGTGCCATCAGTGACGTCGGGAAAACGGGTCGGTCACCCCTCCACTTT. It specifies CAISDVGKTGRSPLHF.

This clonotype was found a few times. V and J are TRBV12-3 or TRBV12-4 and TRBJ2-7, with D perhaps assigned TRBD1 or TRBD2 (5 bases each). The V end was cut by 6 bases, the J end by 9 bases, with 18 bases between. CDR3 length: 13 amino acids. This chain's CDR3 is CASRGTYQEGQYF. CDR3 coding DNA: TGTGCCAGCAGGGGGACCTACCAAGAGGGGCAGTACTTC.

This clonotype turned up a few times. J is TRBJ1-2 and V is TRBV7-8; tentatively, D is TRBD1 (6 bases). CDR1 is SGHVS, CDR2 FQNEAQ, per germline. V dropped 4 bases and J dropped 6 bases, with 21 bases sitting between them. The CDR3 covers 16 residues. The CDR3 nucleotides are TGTGCCAGCAGCTCAGCTGGAGGGGGTGGAAAAAATGGCTACACCTTC. Encoded protein: CASSSAGGGGKNGYTF.

In its sample, this clonotype was seen many times. This chain links TRBV7-8 with TRBJ2-7; 8 bases match TRBD2. The CDR3 loop spans 15 amino acids. The J segment lost 6 bases and the V segment lost 5 bases, leaving 12 bases of the junction unmatched. Germline CDR1 and CDR2: SGHVS and FQNEAQ. The CDR3 loop reads CASSVPIAGPGEQYF. The CDR3 DNA sequence: TGTGCCAGCAGCGTCCCGATAGCGGGGCCAGGCGAGCAGTACTTC.

The V gene is TRBV7-9, the J gene TRBJ2-7, with D possibly being TRBD1 or TRBD2 (5 bases each). The CDR3 has 13 amino acids. Germline assignment: CDR1 SEHNR and CDR2 FQNEAQ (reference sequence). The V gene lost 10 bases and the J gene lost 3 bases, with 16 bases spanning the gap. CDR3 coding DNA: TGTGCCACCCCGGGGCAAGGGAACTACGAGCAGTACTTC. This gives the protein CATPGQGNYEQYF.